This T cell receptor (beta chain) is from a study of T cells of healthy individuals. TCRdb reprocessed the 5' RACE reads with MiXCR, giving one entry per CDR3 protein. Of about 96,000 distinct CDR3 sequences in the sample, approximately 15% were seen once. The CDR3 is 16 residues long. V shed 4 bases, J shed 6 bases, and the junction held 11 bases outside the gene matches. CDR1 SEHNR and CDR2 FQNEAQ come from the germline V gene (reference sequence). The chain carries TRBV7-9 and TRBJ2-3; 9 bases fit TRBD2. The TCR originated in a human donor in good health. The CDR3 region is CASSSNLAGGHDTQYF. The DNA of the CDR3 is TGTGCCAGCAGCTCCAATCTGGCGGGGGGGCATGATACGCAGTATTTT.